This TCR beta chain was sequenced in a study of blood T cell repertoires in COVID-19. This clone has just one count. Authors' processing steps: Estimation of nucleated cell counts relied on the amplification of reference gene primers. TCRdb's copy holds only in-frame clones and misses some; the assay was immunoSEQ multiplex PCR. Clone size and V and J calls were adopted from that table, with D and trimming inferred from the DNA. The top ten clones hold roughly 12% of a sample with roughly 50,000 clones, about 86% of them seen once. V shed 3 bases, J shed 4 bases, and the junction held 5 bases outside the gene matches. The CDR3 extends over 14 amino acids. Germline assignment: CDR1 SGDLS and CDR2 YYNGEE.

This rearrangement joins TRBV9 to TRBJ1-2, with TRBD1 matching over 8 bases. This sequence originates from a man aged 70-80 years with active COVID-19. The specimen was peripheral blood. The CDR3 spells CASSAGQGSYGYTF. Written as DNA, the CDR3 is TGTGCCAGCAGCGCAGGACAGGGTTCCTATGGCTACACCTTC.